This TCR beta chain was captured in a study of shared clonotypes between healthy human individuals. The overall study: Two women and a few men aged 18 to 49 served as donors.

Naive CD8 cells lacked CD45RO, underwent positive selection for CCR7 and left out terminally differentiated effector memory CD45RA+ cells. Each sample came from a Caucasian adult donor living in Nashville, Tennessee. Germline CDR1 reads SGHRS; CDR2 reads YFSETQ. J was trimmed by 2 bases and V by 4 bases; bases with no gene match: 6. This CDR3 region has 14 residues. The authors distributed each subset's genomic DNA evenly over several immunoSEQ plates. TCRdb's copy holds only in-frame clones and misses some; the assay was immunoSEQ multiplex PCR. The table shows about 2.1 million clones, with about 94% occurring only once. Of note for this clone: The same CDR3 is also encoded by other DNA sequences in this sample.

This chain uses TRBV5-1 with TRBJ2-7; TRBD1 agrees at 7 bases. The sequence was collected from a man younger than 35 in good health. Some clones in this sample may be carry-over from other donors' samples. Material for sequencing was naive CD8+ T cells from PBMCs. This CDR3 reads CASSPRDSPYEQYF. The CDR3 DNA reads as TGCGCCAGCAGCCCAAGGGACAGCCCCTACGAGCAGTACTTC.